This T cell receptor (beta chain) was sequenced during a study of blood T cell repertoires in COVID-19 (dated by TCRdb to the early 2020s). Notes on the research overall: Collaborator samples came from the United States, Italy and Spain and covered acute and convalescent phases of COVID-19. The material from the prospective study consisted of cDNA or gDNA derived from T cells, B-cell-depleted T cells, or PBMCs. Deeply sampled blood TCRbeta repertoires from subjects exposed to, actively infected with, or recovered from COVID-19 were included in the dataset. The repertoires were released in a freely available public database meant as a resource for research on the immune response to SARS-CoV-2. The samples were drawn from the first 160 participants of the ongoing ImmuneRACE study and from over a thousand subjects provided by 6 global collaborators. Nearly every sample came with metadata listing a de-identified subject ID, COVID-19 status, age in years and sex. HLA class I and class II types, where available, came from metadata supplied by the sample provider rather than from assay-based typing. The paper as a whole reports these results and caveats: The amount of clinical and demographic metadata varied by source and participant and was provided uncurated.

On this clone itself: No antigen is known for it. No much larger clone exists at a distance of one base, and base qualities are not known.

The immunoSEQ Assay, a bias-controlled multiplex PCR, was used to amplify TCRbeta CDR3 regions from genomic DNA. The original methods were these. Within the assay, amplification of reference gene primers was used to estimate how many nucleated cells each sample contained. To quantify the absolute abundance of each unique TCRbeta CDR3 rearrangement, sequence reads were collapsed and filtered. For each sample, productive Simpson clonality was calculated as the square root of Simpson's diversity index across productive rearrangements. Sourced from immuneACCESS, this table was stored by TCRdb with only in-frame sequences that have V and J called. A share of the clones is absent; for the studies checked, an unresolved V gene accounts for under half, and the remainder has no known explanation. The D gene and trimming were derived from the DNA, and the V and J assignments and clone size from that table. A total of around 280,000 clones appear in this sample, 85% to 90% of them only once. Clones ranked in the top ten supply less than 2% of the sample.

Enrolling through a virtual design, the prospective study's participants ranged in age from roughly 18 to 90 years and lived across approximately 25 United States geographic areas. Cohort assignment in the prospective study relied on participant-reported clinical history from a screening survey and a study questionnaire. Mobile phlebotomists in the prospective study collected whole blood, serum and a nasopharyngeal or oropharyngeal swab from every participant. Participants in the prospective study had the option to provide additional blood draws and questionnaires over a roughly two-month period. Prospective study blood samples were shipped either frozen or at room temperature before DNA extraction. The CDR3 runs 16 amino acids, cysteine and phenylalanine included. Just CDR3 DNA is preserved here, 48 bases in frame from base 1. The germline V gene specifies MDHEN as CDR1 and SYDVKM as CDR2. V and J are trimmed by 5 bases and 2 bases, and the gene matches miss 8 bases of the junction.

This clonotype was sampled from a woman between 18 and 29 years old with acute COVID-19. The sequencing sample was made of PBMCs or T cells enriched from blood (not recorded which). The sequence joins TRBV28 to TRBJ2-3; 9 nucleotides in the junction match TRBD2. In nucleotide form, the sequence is TGTGCCAGCAGTACACACGCTAGCGGGGACACAGATACGCAGTATTTT. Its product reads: CASSTHASGDTDTQYF.